The source of this TCR beta chain is a study of T cell changes during pregnancy in multiple sclerosis (dated by TCRdb to between 2018 and 2021). Describing the broader study: In women with multiple sclerosis, the researchers looked at how the T cell repertoire shifted as pregnancy progressed.

Comment on this clone: Its cognate antigen has yet to be identified. No qualities accompany the bases; no much larger clone lies one base away.

The library relied on the immunoSEQ multiplex PCR assay. The source is immuneACCESS, and TCRdb retained only in-frame sequences with V and J called. Part of the clones is not carried over; for the studies checked, unresolved V genes explain less than half of this, and the remainder is unexplained. The sample table contains 30,000 to 40,000 clones; only one count was recorded for about nine tenths of them. Around 0.47% of the sample rests with the top ten. Including the terminal cysteine and phenylalanine, the CDR3 comprises 15 residues. CDR3 DNA only is kept here, 45 bases in frame from base 1. The germline V gene specifies SGHDN as CDR1 and FVKESK as CDR2. Trimmed from V: 0 bases; trimmed from J: 7 bases; junction bases lacking a gene match: 8.

The receptor's source is a female donor in good health, enrolled as a control in a pregnancy study. The rearranged segments are TRBV14 and TRBJ2-7, with TRBD1 identical over 8 junction bases. The sample was CD4+ T cells from peripheral blood mononuclear cells, taken in the first trimester of pregnancy. The CDR3 region has the sequence CASSQDADRVWEQYF. Here is the DNA: TGTGCCAGCAGCCAAGATGCGGACAGGGTGTGGGAGCAGTACTTC.